This T cell receptor (beta chain) was captured by sequencing in a study of cytomegalovirus exposure and HLA in healthy donors. The CDR3 is 14 amino acids. Looked up from germline, CDR1 is SGHTA and CDR2 is FQGNSA. Trimming removed 0 bases at V and 4 bases at J, with 6 bases between. Primers included in the PCR were 60 Vbeta and 13 Jbeta primers. The method was immunoSEQ multiplex PCR; TCRdb's version includes in-frame clones alone and lacks a portion of them. The repertoire consists of more than 80,000 clones, with 65% to 75% occurring once and the leading ten covering more than 2.5%. What was sequenced was PBMCs. The TCR comes from a female donor in good health and CMV-seropositive. This chain links TRBV7-2 with TRBJ2-2; a weak D match, TRBD2 (5 bases). CDR3 protein: CASSLAGATGELFF. CDR3 bases: TGTGCCAGCAGCTTAGCGGGAGCCACCGGGGAGCTGTTTTTT. The whole variable domain, filled in from reference TRBV7-2 and TRBJ2-2, reads GAGVSQSPSNKVTEKGKDVELRCDPISGHTALYWYRQSLGQGLEFLIYFQGNSAPDKSGLPSDRFSAERTGGSVSTLTIQRTQQEDSAVYLCASSLAGATGELFFGEGSRLTVL.